Shown below are 23 T cell receptor beta chains from a single sample sequenced in a study of cytomegalovirus exposure and HLA in healthy donors. Profiled with immunoSEQ multiplex PCR; TCRdb holds only in-frame clones, not every one. The data contain around 80,000 clones, 85% to 95% of them singletons. The sequencing sample was made of PBMCs. The receptors stem from a woman aged 18-29 years in good health and CMV-seronegative.

The J gene is TRBJ2-7, the V gene TRBV18; D is unclear. CDR1 is KGHSH and CDR2 is LQKENI in the germline V gene. V lost 3 bases and J lost 3, with 9 bases in between. The CDR3 runs 13 residues. Here the CDR3 reads CASSPTSGYEQYF. Written as DNA, the CDR3 is TGTGCCAGCTCACCTACCTCAGGCTACGAGCAGTACTTC.

The V call is TRBV7-9, the J call TRBJ1-4; D gene uncertain. CDR3 length: 13 residues. Germline CDR1 reads SEHNR; CDR2 reads FQNEAQ (reference sequence). V was pared by 5 bases and J by 4 bases, with 8 bases between. CDR3 nucleotides: TGTGCCAGCAGCCCCGACTTTAATGAAAAACTGTTTTTT. The encoded protein is CASSPDFNEKLFF.

In this sample, this clone turned up once. The chain employs TRBV5-1 and TRBJ2-3, with D tentatively TRBD2 (5 bases). The CDR3 is made up of 15 amino acids. Germline V gene lookup returns CDR1 SGHRS and CDR2 YFSETQ. V was cut by 0 bases and J by 1 base, with 9 bases left in between. CDR3 amino acids: CASSLGAGGTDTQYF. The DNA of the CDR3 is TGCGCCAGCAGCTTGGGGGCCGGGGGCACAGATACGCAGTATTTT.

V and J are TRBV28 and TRBJ1-2; 7 bases match TRBD1. The length of the CDR3 is 16 residues. V was clipped by 5 bases and J by 2 bases; unmatched bases: 11. Germline V gene lookup returns CDR1 MDHEN and CDR2 SYDVKM. The CDR3 is CASSRQGAGRNYGYTF. In DNA, the CDR3 is TGTGCCAGCAGTCGACAGGGAGCGGGTCGGAACTATGGCTACACCTTC.

The chain links TRBV9 to TRBJ1-1; a weak D match, TRBD1 (6 bases). The germline V gene encodes CDR1 SGDLS and CDR2 YYNGEE. The V gene lost 3 bases and the J gene lost 3 bases, with 18 bases spanning the gap. The CDR3 has 16 residues. CDR3 sequence reads: CASSEGGVSLDTEAFF. The CDR3, as DNA: TGTGCCAGCAGCGAGGGGGGGGTATCCCTTGACACTGAAGCTTTCTTT.

The chain carries TRBV6-5 and TRBJ1-1; possibly TRBD1 for D (5 bases). The CDR3 covers 14 residues. From germline, CDR1 is MNHEY and CDR2 SVGAGI. The V end was cut by 7 bases, the J end by 3 bases, with 15 bases between. Here the CDR3 DNA reads TGTGCCAGCACCTCAAGTAACAGGCACACTGAAGCTTTCTTT. It yields the protein CASTSSNRHTEAFF.

This clone occurred a few times. This chain connects TRBV27 to TRBJ1-2, with D possibly matching TRBD1 (6 bases). V was pared by 2 bases and J by 1 base, with 8 bases between. This CDR3 comprises 14 residues. Germline lookup yields CDR1 MNHEY and CDR2 SMNVEV (reference sequence). The CDR3 DNA reads TGTGCCAGCAGTTTAGGCAGGGGTAACTATGGCTACACCTTC. Encoded protein: CASSLGRGNYGYTF.

The chain combines TRBV4-1 with TRBJ2-2; D is uncertain. V was trimmed by 0 bases and J by 9 bases, leaving 2 bases between them. The CDR3 totals 11 residues. Germline lookup yields CDR1 MGHRA and CDR2 YSYEKL. The CDR3 DNA reads TGCGCCAGCAGCCAAGACTGGGAGCTGTTTTTT. Translated: CASSQDWELFF.

The J gene is TRBJ2-7, the V gene TRBV13; 7 positions agree with TRBD1. CDR1 is PRHDT and CDR2 is FYEKMQ in the germline V gene (reference sequence). V lost 5 bases and J lost 0; bases outside the gene matches: 10. CDR3 size: 16 residues. The CDR3 DNA follows: TGTGCCAGCAGCGGAACAGGGGCAGTGGGCTCCTACGAGCAGTACTTC. Protein: CASSGTGAVGSYEQYF.

This chain connects TRBV4-3 to TRBJ1-2; tentative D call: TRBD1 (5 bases). Trimming took off 0 bases at V and 5 bases at J, with 16 bases between the two ends. The germline V gene encodes CDR1 LGHNA and CDR2 YSLEER. The CDR3 is made up of 16 amino acids. The CDR3: CASSQDFKGLPYGYTF. The CDR3, as DNA: TGCGCCAGCAGCCAAGATTTCAAGGGGCTCCCTTATGGCTACACCTTC.

V is TRBV7-9 and J is TRBJ2-3; TRBD2 agrees at 9 bases. The CDR3 runs to 15 residues. V trimming: 4 bases; J trimming: 5 bases; junction bases outside the gene matches: 7. Per the germline V gene, CDR1 is SEHNR and CDR2 is FQNEAQ (reference sequence). CDR3 DNA: TGTGCCAGCAGCTCAGCCCTAGCGGGGAAAGATACGCAGTATTTT. This translates into CASSSALAGKDTQYF.

The chain employs TRBV25-1 and TRBJ2-1; TRBD2 might be the D (5 bases). The germline gives CDR1 MGHDK, CDR2 SYGVNS. V lost 1 base and J lost 2, with 15 bases in between. This CDR3 spans 17 amino acids. The CDR3 region has the DNA TGTGCCAGCAGTGAATTTAAGAGCCCCGGGACCTACAATGAGCAGTTCTTC. The encoded protein is CASSEFKSPGTYNEQFF.

V is TRBV2 and J is TRBJ2-1; 11 positions match TRBD1. The CDR3 contains 15 residues. J gave up 10 bases and V 6 bases, and 11 bases lay outside the gene matches. Per the germline V gene, CDR1 is SNHLY and CDR2 is FYNNEI. The CDR3 sequence: CASSPPGTGGVEQFF. The CDR3 DNA reads as TGTGCCAGCAGCCCGCCGGGGACAGGGGGGGTGGAGCAGTTCTTC.

This chain uses TRBV19 with TRBJ1-1; perhaps TRBD1 as D (5 bases). Germline CDR1 LNHDA, CDR2 SQIVND (reference sequence). The CDR3 loop spans 11 amino acids. Trimming took 9 bases from V and 10 from J, leaving 15 bases between them. The CDR3 loop is CASGQLLSAFF. In DNA, the CDR3 is TGTGCCAGCGGACAACTTCTATCAGCTTTCTTT.

The chain carries TRBV6-5 and TRBJ1-1; 9 nucleotides agree with TRBD1. V gave up 4 bases and J gave up 7 bases; unmatched junction bases: 4. Germline assignment: CDR1 MNHEY and CDR2 SVGAGI. There are 13 residues in the CDR3. CDR3 region: CASSWGTGIEAFF. CDR3 sequence (DNA): TGTGCCAGCAGTTGGGGGACAGGGATTGAAGCTTTCTTT.

The V call is TRBV27, the J call TRBJ2-7; 9 positions match TRBD2. The germline gives CDR1 MNHEY, CDR2 SMNVEV (reference sequence). The CDR3 runs to 16 residues. With 0 bases clipped from V and 4 bases from J, the junction kept 7 bases outside the gene matches. The CDR3 sequence: CASSLSGASGRYEQYF. CDR3 DNA: TGTGCCAGCAGTTTATCCGGGGCAAGCGGGAGGTACGAGCAGTACTTC.

The CDR3 loop reads CASSVGGRNEQFF. DNA for the CDR3: TGTGCCAGCAGCGTAGGGGGCCGCAATGAGCAGTTCTTC. The chain joins TRBV9 to TRBJ2-1; D is perhaps TRBD1 (5 bases). The V gene lost 0 bases and the J gene lost 6 bases, with 7 bases spanning the gap. This CDR3 spans 13 amino acids. Looked up from germline, CDR1 is SGDLS and CDR2 is YYNGEE.

This clone was seen just once. The gene calls are TRBV5-4 and TRBJ1-5, with D possibly TRBD1 on 6 matching bases. V was trimmed by 2 bases and J by 11 bases, leaving 23 bases between them. Germline loops: CDR1 SGHNT, CDR2 YYREEE (reference sequence). This CDR3 has 16 amino acids. CDR3 bases: TGTGCCAGCAGCTTTTCGGGGACAAGCCCCGATCGGTCCCAGCATTTT. It encodes CASSFSGTSPDRSQHF. The full variable domain, with the rest looked up from reference TRBV5-4 and TRBJ1-5, is ETGVTQSPTHLIKTRGQQVTLRCSSQSGHNTVSWYQQALGQGPQFIFQYYREEENGRGNFPPRFSGLQFPNYSSELNVNALELDDSALYLCASSFSGTSPDRSQHFGDGTRLSIL.

V and J are TRBV28 and TRBJ2-7; the match to TRBD1 covers 8 bases. The trim removed 0 bases at V and 2 bases at J, leaving 3 bases unmatched. The CDR3 has 15 amino acids. CDR1 is MDHEN, CDR2 SYDVKM, per germline. The CDR3 nucleotides read TGTGCCAGCAGTTTATGGGGGACAGGTACCTACGAGCAGTACTTC. Protein sequence: CASSLWGTGTYEQYF.

The chain combines TRBV2 with TRBJ2-7, with D possibly matching TRBD1 (6 bases). Germline assignment: CDR1 SNHLY and CDR2 FYNNEI. The V gene lost 3 bases and the J gene lost 3 bases, with 12 bases spanning the gap. The CDR3 runs to 14 residues. CDR3 protein: CASSEGAFGYEQYF. The DNA of the CDR3 is TGTGCCAGCAGTGAGGGGGCTTTTGGCTACGAGCAGTACTTC.

The chain couples TRBV18 to TRBJ2-1, with TRBD2 identical over 7 bases. The germline V gene encodes CDR1 KGHSH and CDR2 LQKENI. Trimming at V came to 5 bases and at J to 0 bases, leaving 7 bases not matched to a gene. The CDR3 is 16 residues long. CDR3 loop: CASSSQLANSYNEQFF. For the CDR3, the DNA is TGTGCCAGCTCATCCCAACTAGCGAACTCCTACAATGAGCAGTTCTTC.

In DNA, the CDR3 is TGTGCCAGCAGTGTAGGGACAGGGGTGGCTGGAAACACCATATATTTT. It encodes CASSVGTGVAGNTIYF. The V gene is TRBV6-1, the J gene TRBJ1-3; TRBD1 agrees at 10 bases. CDR1 is MNHNS and CDR2 is SASEGT in the germline V gene. The CDR3 is 16 residues long. With 4 bases clipped from V and 2 bases from J, the junction kept 5 bases outside the gene matches.

The chain uses TRBV2 and TRBJ1-4; 7 nucleotides agree with TRBD1. CDR1 is SNHLY and CDR2 is FYNNEI in the germline V gene. The CDR3 loop spans 14 amino acids. The V segment lost 6 bases and the J segment 2 bases; nucleotides outside the gene matches: 3. CDR3: CASSATGTNEKLFF. The CDR3 DNA follows: TGTGCCAGCAGCGCGACAGGGACTAATGAAAAACTGTTTTTT.